This T cell receptor beta chain came from a study of OX40 agonist ivuxolimab in advanced cancers. Study details: A diagnosis of hepatocellular carcinoma, melanoma, renal cell or head and neck cancer was present in dose-escalation patients.

Study observations and caveats: Researchers report that CD8+ T cells had, on average, more expanded clones than CD4+. Expansion of clones was among the lowest in partial responders at 0.1-3.0 mg/kg.

This clone appeared a single time. The antigen is undetermined. Prior autoimmune disease or systemic immunosuppression barred patients. Method: immunoSEQ multiplex PCR; TCRdb's copy keeps in-frame clones and lacks some. Of just under 85,000 clones in the sample, over 80% are singletons; the top ten hold roughly 0.8%. V lost 5 bases and J lost 6, with 13 bases in between. The length of the CDR3 is 14 residues. The germline gives CDR1 MNHNS, CDR2 SASEGT. This clonotype was obtained from an adult with an advanced solid tumor such as melanoma, head and neck, liver or kidney cancer. The rearrangement joins TRBV6-1 to TRBJ2-2; D might be TRBD1 (5 bases). The source was CD4+ or CD8+ T cells sorted from blood, collected in a trial of the OX40 agonist ivuxolimab. The CDR3 nucleotides are TGTGCCAGCAGTCAGGAAAGGGGTGCCGGGGAGCTGTTTTTT. Translating gives CASSQERGAGELFF.